The 2 T cell receptor beta chains listed next were all sequenced from one sample in a study of blood T cell repertoires in COVID-19 (dated by TCRdb to 2019 to 2021). The library was generated by the immunoSEQ multiplex PCR assay. The table was pulled from immuneACCESS by TCRdb, which kept in-frame rearrangements only. Such tables lose some clones; where checked, under half of the loss comes from unresolved V genes, and the rest has no known cause. Within this sample are approximately 220,000 clones, with 84% of them counted one time only. Of the sample, less than 7% is held by the ten largest clones. The sequenced sample consisted of PBMCs or T cells enriched from blood (not recorded which). The receptors were sampled from a woman in her forties who had recovered from COVID-19.

The V and J genes are TRBV28 and TRBJ2-1; TRBD1 aligns across 10 bases. Germline CDR1 reads MDHEN; CDR2 reads SYDVKM. Trimming cost V 4 bases and J 7 bases; bases outside gene matches: 7. This CDR3 has 15 residues. CDR3 loop: CASSSGGQGENEQFF. The CDR3 bases are TGTGCCAGCAGTTCCGGAGGACAGGGGGAAAATGAGCAGTTCTTC.

J is TRBJ2-2 and V is TRBV5-4, with D possibly TRBD2 on 5 matching bases. Trimming took off 1 base at V and 4 bases at J, with 14 bases between the two ends. CDR1 is SGHNT and CDR2 is YYREEE in the germline V gene (reference sequence). The CDR3 is made up of 16 amino acids. The CDR3 coding sequence is TGTGCCAGCAGCTTGAAGAGGGAAAAGGGCACCGGGGAGCTGTTTTTT. Protein product: CASSLKREKGTGELFF.